The clone carrying this T cell receptor beta chain has a single count. The sample is drawn from a study of blood T cell repertoires in COVID-19. In the source study's methods: Reference gene primer amplification in the assay estimated nucleated cell counts. Here immunoSEQ multiplex PCR was the method, and the copy in TCRdb shows in-frame clones only, minus some. V, J and clone size reflect that table, while D and trimming were determined from the DNA. The profile shows 250,000 to 300,000 clones, around 89% of them singletons. The CDR3 totals 15 residues. V shed 4 bases, J shed 3 bases, and the junction held 6 bases outside the gene matches. Germline assignment: CDR1 SEHNR and CDR2 FQNEAQ (reference sequence).

The origin of this receptor is a woman aged 60-75 years with acute or convalescent COVID-19. The gene calls are TRBV7-9 and TRBJ2-5; 9 bases match TRBD2. Sequencing was carried out using peripheral blood. CDR3 sequence reads: CASSSRLAEKETQYF. CDR3 DNA sequence: TGTGCCAGCAGCTCGCGACTAGCGGAAAAAGAGACCCAGTACTTC. Full variable domain (rest looked up from reference TRBV7-9 and TRBJ2-5): DTGVSQNPRHKITKRGQNVTFRCDPISEHNRLYWYRQTLGQGPEFLTYFQNEAQLEKSRLLSDRFSAERPKGSFSTLEIQRTEQGDSAMYLCASSSRLAEKETQYFGPGTRLLVL.